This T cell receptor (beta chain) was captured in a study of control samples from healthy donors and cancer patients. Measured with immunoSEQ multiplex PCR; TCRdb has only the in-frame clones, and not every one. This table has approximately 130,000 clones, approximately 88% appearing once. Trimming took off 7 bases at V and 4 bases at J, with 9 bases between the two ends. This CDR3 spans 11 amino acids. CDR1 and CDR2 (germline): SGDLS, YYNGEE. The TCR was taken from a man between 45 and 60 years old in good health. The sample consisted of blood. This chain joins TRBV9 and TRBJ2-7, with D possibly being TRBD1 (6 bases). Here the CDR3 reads CASGGRYEQYF. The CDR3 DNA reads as TGTGCCAGCGGGGGCAGATACGAGCAGTACTTC.